The 19 T cell receptor beta chains reported below all come from one sample, sequenced in a study of HIV-infected children after antiretroviral therapy interruption (dated by TCRdb to between 2018 and 2020). Receptor libraries were prepared by 3' RACE. Sequenced on an Illumina MiSeq. TCR libraries were generated from RNA by a 3' RACE protocol incorporating unique molecular identifiers so that PCR amplification bias could be corrected. The public reads were reanalyzed by TCRdb: fastp trimming at Q25, MiXCR alignment, in-frame beta chains only. CDR3 protein duplicates are merged, each entry listing the most common genes and DNA. The sample has more than 35,000 distinct CDR3 sequences on record, about 7% of them singletons. The ten most abundant clones make up approximately 1% of the sample. The treatment or condition tag for this specimen amounts to: PENTA 11 planned treatment interruption arm or continuous ART arm.

The sample was CD45RA+ CD4+ T cells from PBMCs, pooled from several time points, taken from a donor given antiretroviral therapy, either interrupted or continuous. Interpreted using the paper, the cell subset or site label stands for: naive CD4+ CD45RA+ CD45RO- T cells. Receptors originate from a pool of human donors with HIV.

This clonotype was seen many times. The chain links TRBV4-1 to TRBJ2-2; TRBD2 matches 13 bases. Unmatched junction bases numbered 6, after V lost 5 bases and J lost 9 bases. Germline loops: CDR1 MGHRA, CDR2 YSYEKL. This CDR3 has 15 residues. The DNA for the CDR3 is TGCGCCAGCAGCATAACTAGCGGGAGGGCCCGGGAGCTGTTTTTT. Translated, it gives CASSITSGRARELFF.

The rearrangement uses TRBV11-2 and TRBJ2-1; D not resolved. The germline gives CDR1 SGHAT, CDR2 FQNNGV. CDR3 size: 13 residues. The germline V and J ends were trimmed by 4 bases and 14 bases, with 18 bases remaining between them. The CDR3 bases are TGTGCCAGCAGCTCCTTGGACCCTGGGGTCAAGTTCTTC. This encodes CASSSLDPGVKFF. The full variable domain, its missing parts supplied by reference TRBV11-2 and TRBJ2-1, is EAGVAQSPRYKIIEKRQSVAFWCNPISGHATLYWYQQILGQGPKLLIQFQNNGVVDDSQLPKDRFSAERLKGVDSTLKIQPAKLEDSAVYLCASSSLDPGVKFFGPGTRLTVL.

Only a few counts were recorded for this clonotype. The rearrangement uses TRBV27 and TRBJ1-2, with 7 bases lining up with TRBD1. The junction had 12 bases not matched to a gene; V was cut back by 4 bases and J by 4 bases. The V gene's germline CDR1 is MNHEY and CDR2 SMNVEV (reference sequence). The CDR3 is 16 amino acids. CDR3: CASSSRGAGGFYGYTF. The CDR3, as DNA: TGTGCCAGCAGTTCCCGCGGGGCAGGGGGTTTCTATGGCTACACCTTC.

In this sample, this clonotype turned up many times. The V call is TRBV15, the J call TRBJ2-6; no firm D call. V dropped 0 bases and J dropped 2 bases, with 17 bases sitting between them. There are 19 residues in the CDR3. Germline-derived CDR1 and CDR2 are LNHNV and YYDKDF (reference sequence). The chain's CDR3 is CATSRDVDGVVTGANVLTF. CDR3 coding DNA: TGTGCCACCAGCAGAGATGTGGACGGAGTGGTGACTGGGGCCAACGTCCTGACTTTC.

This clonotype was observed a few times. The chain couples TRBV10-2 to TRBJ2-7, with 9 bases that match TRBD2. The CDR3 spans 14 residues. The germline V gene has CDR1 WSHSY and CDR2 SAAADI. The V segment lost 3 bases and the J segment 0 bases; nucleotides outside the gene matches: 0. CDR3 residues: CASSDSGSSYEQYF. The CDR3 region has the DNA TGCGCCAGCAGTGATAGCGGGAGCTCCTACGAGCAGTACTTC.

This clonotype was picked up many times. This chain links TRBV4-1 with TRBJ2-5; D perhaps matches TRBD1 (6 bases). CDR3 length: 15 amino acids. The ends were cut back, 0 bases at V and 4 bases at J, with 12 bases in the middle. Per the germline V gene, CDR1 is MGHRA and CDR2 is YSYEKL. CDR3 in amino acids: CASSQDPGRGETQYF. The CDR3 coding sequence is TGCGCCAGCAGCCAAGACCCCGGCAGGGGAGAGACCCAGTACTTC.

This clonotype was found a few times. This chain links TRBV27 with TRBJ2-2, with D perhaps matching TRBD2 (6 bases). Germline V gene data show CDR1 as MNHEY and CDR2 as SMNVEV (reference sequence). Trimming removed 3 bases from V and 5 bases from J, with 10 bases in between. This CDR3 is built from 14 residues. The CDR3 DNA reads TGTGCCAGCAGTTTCCGGGGAGGTACCGGGGAGCTGTTTTTT. Amino acids: CASSFRGGTGELFF.

This clonotype was observed many times. The chain employs TRBV5-4 and TRBJ2-2; the D gene is possibly TRBD1 (7 bases). CDR1 SGHNT and CDR2 YYREEE come from the germline V gene (reference sequence). This CDR3 has 13 residues. The CDR3 sequence: CAEGARNTGELFF. The CDR3, as DNA: TGTGCGGAGGGGGCTAGGAACACCGGGGAGCTGTTTTTT.

This clonotype was recorded at least ten times. The V gene is TRBV7-9, the J gene TRBJ1-1; 10 bases align to TRBD1. Trimming at V came to 5 bases and at J to 0 bases, leaving 6 bases not matched to a gene. Germline CDR1 SEHNR, CDR2 FQNEAQ (reference sequence). The length of the CDR3 is 16 residues. CDR3 sequence: CASSVDRGLMNTEAFF. The CDR3 region has the DNA TGTGCCAGCAGCGTGGACAGGGGGTTGATGAACACTGAAGCTTTCTTT.

The sample holds many counts of this clonotype. The germline gene is not matched at one end of the junction; a read error may be the cause. The chain has TRBV28 and TRBJ1-4; D might be TRBD1 (6 bases). Germline V gene data show CDR1 as MDHEN and CDR2 as SYDVKM. The CDR3 has 14 residues. CDR3: CASSRGASNERLFF. The CDR3 nucleotides are TGTGCTAGCAGCCGGGGGGCATCCAACGAAAGATTATTTTTC.

This clonotype came up a few times. The CDR3 reads CAIKQDRGSTGELFF. CDR3 bases: TGTGCCATCAAGCAGGACAGGGGATCCACCGGGGAGCTGTTTTTT. This chain connects TRBV10-3 to TRBJ2-2; 9 nucleotides match TRBD1. Germline-derived CDR1 and CDR2 are ENHRY and SYGVKD. V lost 7 bases and J lost 4; bases outside the gene matches: 7. The CDR3 spans 15 residues.

This clonotype is medium-sized in the sample. The V call is TRBV6-6, the J call TRBJ2-7; the D is unclear. Trimming stripped 8 bases from V and 10 bases from J, with 9 bases between. The CDR3 sequence is 9 residues long. CDR1 and CDR2 from the germline V gene are MNHNY and SVGAGI (reference sequence). The CDR3 nucleotides are TGTGCCAGCGGGTATGAACAGTACTTC. Translated: CASGYEQYF.

This clonotype has just a few counts. V and J are TRBV10-1 and TRBJ2-1; 10 bases map to TRBD2. CDR1 and CDR2 (germline): WNHNN, SYGVQD (reference sequence). V was clipped by 6 bases and J by 7 bases; unmatched bases: 9. CDR3 length: 15 amino acids. The CDR3: CASSRLAGAGNEQFF. CDR3 DNA: TGCGCCAGCAGCCGACTAGCGGGCGCAGGGAATGAGCAGTTCTTC.

This clonotype was seen only a few times. The chain links TRBV25-1 to TRBJ2-7; TRBD1 matches at 7 bases. The CDR3 is made up of 14 amino acids. V shed 8 bases and J 6 bases; nucleotides not matched to a gene: 13. The germline gives CDR1 MGHDK, CDR2 SYGVNS. The CDR3 nucleotides are TGTGCCAGCCCTCCAACGACAGGGATCGGCGAGCAGTACTTC. This codes for CASPPTTGIGEQYF.

This clonotype was recorded a few times. The V gene is TRBV6-6, the J gene TRBJ2-3; D is ambiguous. V lost 6 bases to trimming and J lost 6 bases, with 13 bases between them. Germline V lookup: CDR1 MNHNY, CDR2 SVGAGI (reference sequence). The CDR3 runs 13 residues. Here the CDR3 reads CASSTGSSDTQYF. For the CDR3, the DNA is TGTGCCAGCAGCACCGGGTCCTCGGATACGCAGTATTTT.

Many counts were recorded for this clonotype. The CDR3 bases are TGTGCCAGTAGTATGTTACAAACTAATGAAAAACTGTTTTTT. It codes for CASSMLQTNEKLFF. The chain is built from TRBV19 and TRBJ1-4; no clear D. The CDR3 is 14 residues long. The V end was cut by 3 bases, the J end by 1 base, with 6 bases between. Germline V gene data show CDR1 as LNHDA and CDR2 as SQIVND (reference sequence).

This clonotype was found many times. The CDR3 bases are TGTGCCAGCGCCTCTTCTAACTATGGCTACACCTTC. It is translated as CASASSNYGYTF. The chain uses TRBV28 and TRBJ1-2; D remains ambiguous. Looked up from germline, CDR1 is MDHEN and CDR2 is SYDVKM. There are 12 residues in the CDR3. V shed 8 bases and J shed 0 bases, with 7 bases lying between them.

This clonotype was observed a handful of times. The chain uses TRBV19 and TRBJ2-5; D not resolved. Trimming pared 4 bases from V and 2 bases from J, leaving 11 bases between. Per germline, CDR1 LNHDA and CDR2 SQIVND (reference sequence). The CDR3 totals 14 residues. CDR3 DNA sequence: TGTGCCAGTAGTAATTGGTCGGATCAAGAGACCCAGTACTTC. This gives the protein CASSNWSDQETQYF.

The V gene is TRBV20-1, the J gene TRBJ2-5, with 11 bases lining up with TRBD2. The germline CDR1 and CDR2 sequences are DFQATT and SNEGSKA (reference sequence). Trimming cost V 2 bases and J 4 bases; bases outside gene matches: 6. This CDR3 region has 15 residues. The CDR3 nucleotides are TGCAGTGCTAGAACTAGCGGGAGCAACGCAGAGACCCAGTACTTC. Protein sequence: CSARTSGSNAETQYF.